The next 18 T cell receptor beta chains were all read from a single sample in a study of cytomegalovirus exposure and HLA in healthy donors. Vbeta (60) and Jbeta (13) primers were used in the PCR. Using immunoSEQ multiplex PCR, the repertoire was profiled, and TCRdb retains in-frame clones only, with some absent. The data hold about 170,000 clones, with 70% to 80% observed a single time. The sample comprised PBMCs. These receptors were obtained from a woman aged 30 to 39 in good health and CMV-seropositive.

CDR3 residues: CASSAPVNTEAFF. The CDR3 region has the DNA TGTGCCAGCAGCGCTCCAGTGAACACTGAAGCTTTCTTT. This chain joins TRBV5-5 and TRBJ1-1; D unclear. Trimming took 4 bases from V and 0 from J, leaving 7 bases between them. The germline gives CDR1 SGHKS, CDR2 YYEKEE (reference sequence). The CDR3 covers 13 residues.

The chain's CDR3 is CASSEGGPSLPEAFF. CDR3 DNA: TGTGCCAGCAGTGAAGGCGGGCCAAGTCTCCCTGAAGCTTTCTTT. The V call is TRBV25-1, the J call TRBJ1-1; no clear D. Trimming removed 2 bases at V and 6 bases at J, with 16 bases between. CDR3 length: 15 amino acids. Germline V gene lookup returns CDR1 MGHDK and CDR2 SYGVNS.

J is TRBJ1-1 and V is TRBV19, with 9 bases fitting TRBD1. CDR1 is LNHDA and CDR2 is SQIVND in the germline V gene (reference sequence). The CDR3 is 15 residues long. V lost 5 bases and J lost 3; bases outside the gene matches: 7. The CDR3 spells CASSPSTGGHTEAFF. DNA of the CDR3: TGTGCCAGTAGTCCCTCGACAGGGGGGCACACTGAAGCTTTCTTT.

This chain links TRBV7-9 with TRBJ2-7; perhaps TRBD1 as D (6 bases). Trimming stripped 5 bases from V and 2 bases from J, with 10 bases between. CDR3 length: 13 residues. CDR1 and CDR2 from the germline V gene are SEHNR and FQNEAQ (reference sequence). As DNA, the CDR3 is TGTGCCAGCAGCACGAGGACAGCCTACGAGCAGTACTTC. This translates into CASSTRTAYEQYF.

The V gene is TRBV29-1, the J gene TRBJ2-2; 9 nucleotides align to TRBD2. J gave up 4 bases and V 3 bases, and 6 bases lay outside the gene matches. The germline V gene has CDR1 SQVTM and CDR2 ANQGSEA. The CDR3 is made up of 15 amino acids. CDR3 in amino acids: CSVDSRREGTGELFF. The CDR3, as DNA: TGCAGCGTTGATAGCCGGCGGGAGGGCACCGGGGAGCTGTTTTTT.

The J gene is TRBJ2-3, the V gene TRBV28; maybe TRBD1 (5 bases). The CDR3 consists of 14 residues. The V end was cut by 2 bases, the J end by 1 base, with 7 bases between. The V gene's germline CDR1 is MDHEN and CDR2 SYDVKM. The CDR3 bases are TGTGCCAGCAGTTTACAGGGCGGCACAGATACGCAGTATTTT. Its protein product is CASSLQGGTDTQYF.

V usage is TRBV11-2 and J usage is TRBJ2-3, with D maybe TRBD2 (6 bases). The V gene lost 6 bases and the J gene lost 1 base, with 14 bases spanning the gap. CDR1 and CDR2 from the germline V gene are SGHAT and FQNNGV. The length of the CDR3 is 15 residues. CDR3 nucleotide sequence: TGTGCCAGCAGGGCGGGACTCCACGGCACAGATACGCAGTATTTT. This encodes CASRAGLHGTDTQYF.

The V call is TRBV5-6, the J call TRBJ1-2; 10 nucleotides line up with TRBD1. With 4 bases clipped from V and 5 bases from J, the junction kept 2 bases outside the gene matches. The germline CDR1 and CDR2 sequences are SGHDT and YYEEEE. The CDR3 contains 13 residues. In DNA, the CDR3 is TGTGCCAGCAGCAAGGGACAGGGGTATGGCTACACCTTC. Amino acids: CASSKGQGYGYTF.

This clone has more than one count but fewer than ten. This chain connects TRBV28 to TRBJ2-7, with 7 bases that match TRBD2. Per germline, CDR1 MDHEN and CDR2 SYDVKM. V lost 6 bases to trimming and J lost 8 bases; unmatched junction nucleotides: 13. CDR3 size: 14 residues. The CDR3 here is CASRSGTSKPQQYF. CDR3 nucleotides: TGTGCCAGCAGAAGCGGGACCTCGAAGCCCCAGCAGTACTTC.

The V and J genes are TRBV5-1 and TRBJ1-4; 9 bases map to TRBD1. The CDR3 spans 15 residues. Germline CDR1 SGHRS, CDR2 YFSETQ. J was trimmed by 8 bases and V by 6 bases; bases with no gene match: 11. The CDR3 nucleotides are TGCGCCAGCACCCAGACCGGGACAGGGAGCGAAAAACTGTTTTTT. Translated, it gives CASTQTGTGSEKLFF.

A single count supports this clone. This chain joins TRBV9 and TRBJ2-3; TRBD2 matches 10 bases. The germline V gene encodes CDR1 SGDLS and CDR2 YYNGEE. CDR3 length equals 14 residues. Trimming removed 5 bases from V and 2 bases from J; junction bases left unmatched: 2. CDR3 loop: CASSSGGLTDTQYF. The CDR3 DNA reads TGTGCCAGCAGTAGCGGGGGGCTCACAGATACGCAGTATTTT.

The chain is built from TRBV5-4 and TRBJ1-1; D uncertain. The CDR3 is 11 residues long. CDR1 and CDR2 from the germline V gene are SGHNT and YYREEE (reference sequence). Trimming cost V 3 bases and J 6 bases, with 6 bases left between them. The CDR3 bases are TGTGCCAGCAGCTACTACGCTGAAGCTTTCTTT. Its translation is CASSYYAEAFF.

V usage is TRBV27 and J usage is TRBJ1-1; D remains unclear. The germline CDR1 and CDR2 sequences are MNHEY and SMNVEV (reference sequence). This CDR3 region has 18 residues. The germline V and J ends were trimmed by 3 bases and 0 bases, with 20 bases remaining between them. This CDR3 reads CASSFHLPSSSMNTEAFF. The CDR3 bases are TGTGCCAGCAGTTTCCATCTGCCCTCCTCTAGTATGAACACTGAAGCTTTCTTT.

V gene TRBV28 combines with J gene TRBJ1-5; 9 bases match TRBD1. Germline assignment: CDR1 MDHEN and CDR2 SYDVKM. The CDR3 loop spans 14 amino acids. V lost 5 bases, J lost 5 bases, and 4 bases stayed unmatched. For the CDR3, the DNA is TGTGCCAGCAGTCCTGGGACAGGGTATCAGCCCCAGCATTTT. Protein: CASSPGTGYQPQHF.

The chain carries TRBV28 and TRBJ2-7; 7 nucleotides align to TRBD1. Germline CDR1 and CDR2: MDHEN and SYDVKM. J was trimmed by 2 bases and V by 4 bases; bases with no gene match: 2. The CDR3 is made up of 13 amino acids. CDR3 sequence reads: CASSWDSTYEQYF. The CDR3 bases are TGTGCCAGCAGTTGGGACAGCACCTACGAGCAGTACTTC.

The chain links TRBV28 to TRBJ1-4; D may be TRBD1 (6 bases). The V end lost 10 bases, the J end lost 2 bases, and 8 bases lay between the germline ends. This CDR3 contains 12 residues. The V gene's germline CDR1 is MDHEN and CDR2 SYDVKM. The CDR3 DNA sequence: TGTGCCACCGACAGGACTAATGAAAAACTGTTTTTT. As protein: CATDRTNEKLFF.

This clone was observed a few times. The J gene is TRBJ1-6, the V gene TRBV5-1; D is unresolved. V was clipped by 0 bases and J by 5 bases, with 9 bases between them. The germline V gene encodes CDR1 SGHRS and CDR2 YFSETQ. The CDR3 runs to 15 residues. The CDR3 here is CASSLVEGDNSPLHF. The CDR3 bases are TGCGCCAGCAGCTTGGTAGAGGGAGATAATTCACCCCTCCACTTT.

The rearrangement links TRBV11-2 to TRBJ2-5; D is undetermined. Trimming took off 4 bases at V and 7 bases at J, with 4 bases between the two ends. Germline CDR1 SGHAT, CDR2 FQNNGV. The CDR3 has 10 amino acids. Here the CDR3 DNA reads TGTGCCAGCAGCTCCGGGACCCAGTACTTC. Protein product: CASSSGTQYF.